The clone carrying this T cell receptor (beta chain) turned up a few times. Time point here: newly diagnosed GD, antithyroid drugs for less than 3 months. PBMCs provided the RNA from which the TCR library was made. The authors built TCR beta libraries using iRepertoire HTBI primers and Arm-PCR of CDR3 regions. TCRdb reprocessed the multiplex PCR reads with MiXCR, giving one entry per CDR3 protein. The sample gives about 200,000 distinct CDR3 sequences, 15% to 20% of which show up once; approximately 20% is in the top ten. The source of the sample is a study of regulatory T cells in long-lasting Graves disease. CDR1 is SGHDT and CDR2 is YYEEEE in the germline V gene. Trimming left V 4 bases short and J 2 bases short, with 19 bases between. This CDR3 has 16 amino acids.

The rearrangement joins TRBV5-6 to TRBJ2-7; no clear D gene. The sample here was peripheral blood mononuclear cells (PBMCs), taken at new diagnosis, from a patient treated with antithyroid drugs. The sequence was obtained from a female donor with Graves disease. The DNA of the CDR3 is TGTGCCAGCAGCCAAGATAATAAAGACATCCCCTACGAGCAGTACTTC. Protein sequence: CASSQDNKDIPYEQYF.